This entry describes one T cell receptor (beta chain). Its antigen is unidentified. Sequencing was preceded by expansion of antigen-specific CD4+ T cells with viral peptide pools in the ViraFEST assay. Following an approximately 11-day culture, CD4+ T cells were purified. Each participant was given two doses of one vaccine (BNT162b2 or mRNA-1273). At days 3 and 7, half of the medium was exchanged for IL-2 medium. The entry originates in a study of vaccination effects on CD4 cells after COVID-19. Study-wide results and limits: Only a single clone (1 of 255 vaccine-induced clones in healthy vaccinees) cross-reacted with common cold coronaviruses.

Measured with immunoSEQ multiplex PCR; TCRdb has only the in-frame clones, and not every one. This table has some 50,000 clones, about 74% appearing once. The sample in question was CD4+ T cells from PBMCs cultured with HCoV-OC43 spike peptides, obtained after COVID-19 vaccination. The subset was: HCoV-OC43 spike overlapping peptide pool stimulation. The clonotype comes from a human donor who received a COVID-19 vaccine.

The CDR3 DNA follows: TGTGCCAGCAGTGCCATGACCGGGGAGCTGTTTTTT. Translated, it gives CASSAMTGELFF. The chain couples TRBV2 to TRBJ2-2; the D is unclear. This CDR3 comprises 12 residues. Germline V gene lookup returns CDR1 SNHLY and CDR2 FYNNEI. V was clipped by 4 bases and J by 5 bases, with 5 bases between them.